These 31 T cell receptor beta chains were sequenced from one sample in a study of T cells in women clearing cervical HPV infection. Generated by immunoSEQ multiplex PCR, the TCRdb table keeps only in-frame clones and is missing some. The record lists 25,000 to 30,000 clones, of which the ten most abundant hold 11%. The source material was blood buffy coat. Receptor source: a woman between 18 and 70 years old with a cervical HPV16 infection that either progressed to CIN3+ or cleared (not recorded which).

As for this clone: From the germline J gene comes the end of the CDR3, since the read stops 3 residues before it. The chain recombines TRBV20-1 with TRBJ2-2; the match to TRBD2 covers 11 bases. The CDR3 spans 14 residues. J lost 7 bases, V lost 6 bases, and 7 bases had no gene match. Germline CDR1 is DFQATT and CDR2 is SNEGSKA (reference sequence). The covered CDR3 bases are TGCAGTGCCTCACTAGCGGGAGTCGTCGGGGAG. This encodes CSASLAGVVGE. The full-length CDR3 reads as CSASLAGVVGELFF.

CDR3 bases read: TGCAGTGCTAGGGGACAGGACTCCTACGAG. This gives the protein CSARGQDSYE. The entire CDR3 reads CSARGQDSYEQYF. This chain connects TRBV20-1 to TRBJ2-7; 8 nucleotides agree with TRBD1. The observed sequence ends 3 residues before the CDR3 terminus, with the missing tail filled in from the germline J gene. V shed 3 bases and J 0 bases; nucleotides not matched to a gene: 1. Germline CDR1 is DFQATT and CDR2 is SNEGSKA (reference sequence). The CDR3 is made up of 13 amino acids.

Turning to this clone: The read ends 3 residues before the CDR3 terminus; that terminus is restored from the germline J gene. This rearrangement joins TRBV2 to TRBJ2-3, with 7 bases matching TRBD1. CDR1 and CDR2 (germline): SNHLY, FYNNEI. The CDR3 loop spans 15 amino acids. The covered CDR3 bases are TGTGCCAGCAGGAACCGGGACAGTAGCAATCAGCCG. Residues: CASRNRDSSNQP. The CDR3 as a whole reads CASRNRDSSNQPQYF. The full variable domain, in which reference TRBV2 and TRBJ2-3 provide the parts outside the CDR3, is EPEVTQTPSHQVTQMGQEVILRCVPISNHLYFYWYRQILGQKVEFLVSFYNNEISEKSEIFDDQFSVERPDGSNFTLKIRSTKLEDSAMYFCASRNRDSSNQPQYFGPGTRLTVL.

Points on this clone: The read ends 3 residues before the CDR3 terminus; that terminus is restored from the germline J gene. The rearrangement links TRBV30 to TRBJ1-2; weak D call: TRBD1 (6 bases). The V gene's germline CDR1 is GTSNPN and CDR2 SVGIG (reference sequence). V dropped 2 bases and J dropped 2 bases, with 6 bases sitting between them. This CDR3 spans 12 amino acids. CDR3 bases read: TGTGCCTGGAGTAGGGGGAACTATGGC. Its protein is CAWSRGNYG. The whole CDR3 region reads CAWSRGNYGYTF. Supplemented by reference TRBV30 and TRBJ1-2, the full variable domain reads SQTIHQWPATLVQPVGSPLSLECTVEGTSNPNLYWYRQAAGRGLQLLFYSVGIGQISSEVPQNLSASRPQDRQFILSSKKLLLSDSGFYLCAWSRGNYGYTFGSGTRLTVV.

Comment on this clone: From the germline J gene comes the end of the CDR3, since the read stops 3 residues before it. The V call is TRBV28, the J call TRBJ2-7; D may be TRBD2 (5 bases). V was pared by 5 bases and J by 1 base, with 15 bases between. This CDR3 comprises 15 residues. Germline V gene sequence: CDR1 MDHEN, CDR2 SYDVKM. The CDR3 DNA, read in part, is TGTGCCAGCAGTCTCACACCCCCGGGGTCCTACGAG. It codes for CASSLTPPGSYE. From start to end, the CDR3 is CASSLTPPGSYEQYF.

The chain's CDR3 is CASSDQYLSGNTIYF. The sequenced CDR3 bases are TGTGCCAGCAGTGACCAGTACCTCTCTGGAAACACC. The rearrangement uses TRBV6-1 and TRBJ1-3; D unresolved. With the read ending 3 residues before the CDR3 end, the germline J gene is used to fill in that end. This CDR3 region has 15 residues. Trimming left V 3 bases short and J 0 bases short, with 9 bases between. Looked up from germline, CDR1 is MNHNS and CDR2 is SASEGT.

Of note for this clone: The read halts 3 residues ahead of the CDR3 end, with the missing end drawn from the germline J gene. The chain uses TRBV20-1 and TRBJ2-3; the match to TRBD1 covers 9 bases. Germline CDR1 and CDR2: DFQATT and SNEGSKA (reference sequence). This CDR3 contains 14 residues. CDR3 sequence reads: CSASPGTGNQPQYF. The CDR3 DNA, read in part, is TGCAGTGCTAGCCCCGGGACAGGGAATCAGCCG.

A remark on this clone: The read comes to an end 3 residues before the CDR3 does, leaving the germline J gene to fill in the end. The chain carries TRBV19 and TRBJ2-3; 8 bases map to TRBD1. CDR1 is LNHDA and CDR2 is SQIVND in the germline V gene (reference sequence). There are 15 residues in the CDR3. The covered CDR3 bases are TGTGCCAGTAGTATCCAGGGGGCTCGTAAAGAGACG. This translates into CASSIQGARKET. The whole CDR3 protein is CASSIQGARKETQYF.

About this clone itself: The read stops 3 residues short of the end of the CDR3; the missing end is completed from the germline J gene. The chain uses TRBV2 and TRBJ2-1; 10 bases match TRBD2. The CDR3 loop spans 17 amino acids. V lost 6 bases, J lost 0 bases, and 8 bases stayed unmatched. Germline CDR1 reads SNHLY; CDR2 reads FYNNEI. CDR3 region: CASRGGLASSSYNEQFF. The sequenced part of the CDR3 DNA is TGTGCCAGCAGGGGGGGACTAGCGAGCAGCTCCTACAATGAG.

Details on this clone: The sequence runs out 3 residues before the end of the CDR3; the remainder is reconstructed from the germline J gene. This chain links TRBV7-2 with TRBJ2-3; 8 bases agree with TRBD1. There are 15 residues in the CDR3. Trimming at V came to 5 bases and at J to 7 bases, leaving 11 bases not matched to a gene. Germline CDR1 is SGHTA and CDR2 is FQGNSA. The CDR3 DNA, read in part, is TGTGCCAGCAGCGATCGGACAGGGCGGGTGAATACG. Translated, it gives CASSDRTGRVNT. The whole CDR3 region reads CASSDRTGRVNTQYF.

Concerning this clone itself: The CDR3 is cut off 3 residues early in the read; its end comes from the germline J gene. The chain joins TRBV5-1 to TRBJ2-7; 9 nucleotides agree with TRBD2. J lost 6 bases, V lost 4 bases, and 17 bases had no gene match. CDR1 and CDR2 from the germline V gene are SGHRS and YFSETQ. CDR3 length equals 17 residues. Incomplete CDR3 DNA: TGCGCCAGCAGCCTGGCTGCGTCTAGCGGGGATTTTAGCGAG. This sequence encodes CASSLAASSGDFSE. The complete CDR3 sequence is CASSLAASSGDFSEQYF.

About this clone: The CDR3 extends 3 residues past the end of the read, so its final part is completed from the germline J gene. This chain links TRBV30 with TRBJ2-2, with TRBD2 matching 8 bases. CDR3 length: 14 amino acids. The germline gives CDR1 GTSNPN, CDR2 SVGIG (reference sequence). The CDR3 bases that were read are TGTGCCTGGAGCCCGGGGGGGGCCCGGGAAAAG. Amino acids: CAWSPGGAREK. The full CDR3 is CAWSPGGAREKLFF.

For this clone: The CDR3 end lies 3 residues beyond the end of the read and is filled in from the germline J gene. V gene TRBV6-2 or TRBV6-3 combines with J gene TRBJ2-3; 8 nucleotides agree with TRBD2. Germline CDR1 and CDR2: MNHEY and SVGEGT. The CDR3 loop spans 13 amino acids. Losses at the gene ends were 11 bases for V and 4 bases for J; bases not matched to a gene: 8. CDR3 bases read: TGTGCCTCCCGGGCGGGGGGTCCAGATACG. Translation gives CASRAGGPDT. The full CDR3 sequence reads CASRAGGPDTQYF.

To note about this clone: The CDR3 end falls 3 residues outside the read, so it is completed with the germline J gene. The chain couples TRBV7-2 to TRBJ2-2; 7 bases line up with TRBD1. V shed 5 bases, J shed 0 bases, and the junction held 3 bases outside the gene matches. This CDR3 is built from 15 residues. Germline loops: CDR1 SGHTA, CDR2 FQGNSA. The CDR3 sequence: CASSPGTANTGELFF. CDR3 bases read: TGTGCCAGCAGCCCCGGGACAGCGAACACCGGGGAG. Supplemented by reference TRBV7-2 and TRBJ2-2, the full variable domain reads GAGVSQSPSNKVTEKGKDVELRCDPISGHTALYWYRQSLGQGLEFLIYFQGNSAPDKSGLPSDRFSAERTGGSVSTLTIQRTQQEDSAVYLCASSPGTANTGELFFGEGSRLTVL.

Note on this clone: The missing CDR3 end, 3 residues past where the read stops, is filled in from the germline J gene. V gene TRBV19 combines with J gene TRBJ1-4, with D perhaps matching TRBD1 (5 bases). Germline CDR1 LNHDA, CDR2 SQIVND (reference sequence). This CDR3 has 13 amino acids. The CDR3 DNA, read in part, is TGTGCCAGTAGGGTATCTGGGGCCAACGTA. This codes for CASRVSGANV. The entire CDR3 reads CASRVSGANVLFF.

The CDR3 protein is CSARRDRGSHEDTGELFF. The CDR3 bases that were read are TGCAGTGCTAGGAGGGACAGGGGCTCCCACGAGGACACCGGGGAG. The rearrangement joins TRBV20-1 to TRBJ2-2, with 10 bases that match TRBD1. The CDR3 goes on 3 residues after the read ends, and that part is filled in from the germline J gene. Germline loops: CDR1 DFQATT, CDR2 SNEGSKA (reference sequence). Unmatched junction bases numbered 13, after V lost 3 bases and J lost 3 bases. CDR3 size: 18 residues.

On this clone: The read falls 3 residues short of the CDR3 end, and the missing part is taken from the germline J gene. This chain connects TRBV28 to TRBJ2-7; 7 nucleotides agree with TRBD2. The germline V gene encodes CDR1 MDHEN and CDR2 SYDVKM. This CDR3 is 15 amino acids long. V lost 6 bases and J lost 0; bases outside the gene matches: 8. The covered CDR3 bases are TGTGCCAGCAGACGTCTAGCGGCAAACTCCTACGAG. Amino acids: CASRRLAANSYE. The full-length CDR3 reads as CASRRLAANSYEQYF. Drawing the rest from reference TRBV28 and TRBJ2-7, the complete variable domain is DVKVTQSSRYLVKRTGEKVFLECVQDMDHENMFWYRQDPGLGLRLIYFSYDVKMKEKGDIPEGYSVSREKKERFSLILESASTNQTSMYLCASRRLAANSYEQYFGPGTRLTVT.

To note about this clone: Read data end 3 residues before the CDR3 end; the end is taken from the germline J gene. The chain recombines TRBV2 with TRBJ2-2, with 7 bases identical to TRBD1. Germline-derived CDR1 and CDR2 are SNHLY and FYNNEI. The CDR3 spans 15 residues. CDR3 protein: CASTRGTGVLSPLFF. The CDR3 DNA, read in part, is TGTGCCAGCACCCGTGGAACAGGGGTTCTTTCACCG.

Remarks on this clone: Read sequence stops 3 residues before the CDR3 end, and the germline J gene provides the missing end. V usage is TRBV20-1 and J usage is TRBJ2-7; tentative D call: TRBD1 (6 bases). The CDR3 consists of 16 residues. The V end was cut by 6 bases, the J end by 3 bases, with 24 bases between. Per the germline V gene, CDR1 is DFQATT and CDR2 is SNEGSKA (reference sequence). The CDR3 sequence: CSAEQGANANDYEQYF. Partial CDR3 DNA: TGCAGTGCAGAACAGGGTGCGAACGCAAATGACTACGAG.

Concerning this clone: With the read ending 3 residues before the CDR3 end, the germline J gene is used to fill in that end. V gene TRBV5-4 combines with J gene TRBJ2-7, with D perhaps matching TRBD2 (6 bases). V was trimmed by 0 bases and J by 3 bases, leaving 16 bases between them. Germline values: CDR1 SGHNT, CDR2 YYREEE (reference sequence). The CDR3 runs 16 residues. Incomplete CDR3 DNA: TGTGCCAGCAGCTTGGGTGGGGCGGGGATACACTACGAG. It is translated as CASSLGGAGIHYE. In full, the CDR3 is CASSLGGAGIHYEQYF.

Points on this clone: The DNA ends 3 residues before the CDR3 does, and the rest of the CDR3 is filled in from the germline J gene. The chain recombines TRBV13 with TRBJ1-4, with a possible D match to TRBD1 (6 bases). V lost 3 bases to trimming and J lost 5 bases, with 10 bases between them. The CDR3 sequence is 14 residues long. Germline CDR1 is PRHDT and CDR2 is FYEKMQ (reference sequence). CDR3 bases read: TGTGCCAGCAGCTTCGGAGGGGGAAATGAAAAA. It specifies CASSFGGGNEK. The complete CDR3 reads CASSFGGGNEKLFF.

Of note for this clone: The read terminates 3 residues ahead of where the CDR3 ends, so the germline J gene completes it. The J gene is TRBJ2-1, the V gene TRBV20-1, with no clear D. V gave up 5 bases and J gave up 1 base, with 9 bases separating them. This CDR3 has 13 amino acids. The germline CDR1 and CDR2 sequences are DFQATT and SNEGSKA (reference sequence). This CDR3 is CSAPLRSYNEQFF. The part of the CDR3 DNA that was read is TGCAGTGCTCCTCTGCGATCCTACAATGAG.

Worth noting for this clone: The read ends 3 residues before the CDR3 terminus; that terminus is restored from the germline J gene. The rearrangement uses TRBV19 and TRBJ1-1, with TRBD1 matching 7 bases. The germline gives CDR1 LNHDA, CDR2 SQIVND (reference sequence). V lost 4 bases to trimming and J lost 1 base; unmatched junction nucleotides: 6. This CDR3 has 15 residues. The covered CDR3 bases are TGTGCCAGTAGTAGAAGACAGGGAGGGAACACTGAA. It codes for CASSRRQGGNTE. The full CDR3 protein reads CASSRRQGGNTEAFF.

A remark on this clone: The read comes to an end 3 residues before the CDR3 does, leaving the germline J gene to fill in the end. The chain couples TRBV18 to TRBJ1-1; possible D gene TRBD1, 6 bases. CDR1 is KGHSH and CDR2 is LQKENI in the germline V gene. The length of the CDR3 is 16 residues. Incomplete CDR3 DNA: TGTGCCAGCTCACCAGACCGGCTCCCGCGGGACAAGGAA. It translates to CASSPDRLPRDKE. The whole CDR3 reads CASSPDRLPRDKEAFF.

A word on this clone: The sequence runs out 3 residues before the end of the CDR3; the remainder is reconstructed from the germline J gene. The rearrangement joins TRBV18 to TRBJ2-4; 7 positions agree with TRBD2. The CDR3 length is 14 residues. V was pared by 2 bases and J by 7 bases, with 5 bases of the junction left unmatched. Germline-derived CDR1 and CDR2 are KGHSH and LQKENI. CDR3 protein: CASSPVRGGNIQYF. The covered CDR3 bases are TGTGCCAGCTCACCAGTGAGGGGAGGGAACATT.

For this clone: The read halts 3 residues ahead of the CDR3 end, with the missing end drawn from the germline J gene. This chain uses TRBV5-6 with TRBJ2-3, with D possibly being TRBD2 (6 bases). The V and J ends lost 1 base and 3 bases respectively, with 9 bases between them. The germline CDR1 and CDR2 sequences are SGHDT and YYEEEE. The CDR3 loop spans 14 amino acids. CDR3 bases read: TGTGCCAGCAGCTTGTGGGGGGAAACAGATACG. It is translated as CASSLWGETDT. In full, the CDR3 reads CASSLWGETDTQYF.

On this clone itself: The sequence runs out 3 residues before the end of the CDR3; the remainder is reconstructed from the germline J gene. The chain couples TRBV5-1 to TRBJ2-6; D is uncertain. The CDR3 spans 15 residues. Deletions cut 0 bases from V and 0 bases from J, with 4 bases between. The germline V gene encodes CDR1 SGHRS and CDR2 YFSETQ. The DNA read from the CDR3 is TGCGCCAGCAGCTTGGTTAACTCTGGGGCCAACGTC. The encoded protein is CASSLVNSGANV. The entire CDR3 sequence reads CASSLVNSGANVLTF.

Worth noting for this clone: From the germline J gene comes the end of the CDR3, since the read stops 3 residues before it. This chain uses TRBV20-1 with TRBJ1-5, with D possibly TRBD1 on 6 matching bases. CDR1 DFQATT and CDR2 SNEGSKA come from the germline V gene (reference sequence). The germline V and J ends were trimmed by 6 bases and 9 bases, with 18 bases remaining between them. The CDR3 is 13 residues long. The part of the CDR3 DNA that was read is TGCAGTGCCCCCGAACCAGGGGCTATGCCC. This translates into CSAPEPGAMP. The whole CDR3 reads CSAPEPGAMPQHF.

On this clone itself: The CDR3 goes on 3 residues after the read ends, and that part is filled in from the germline J gene. The genes are TRBV30 and TRBJ1-2; 7 positions agree with TRBD1. CDR3 length: 12 residues. Germline assignment: CDR1 GTSNPN and CDR2 SVGIG (reference sequence). Partial CDR3 DNA: TGTGCCTGGGGGGACAGCCCCAGGGTC. It is translated as CAWGDSPRV. The complete CDR3 reads CAWGDSPRVYTF.

A note on this clone: The read terminates 3 residues ahead of where the CDR3 ends, so the germline J gene completes it. The rearrangement uses TRBV7-2 and TRBJ1-1, with D tentatively TRBD1 (6 bases). CDR1 and CDR2 (germline): SGHTA, FQGNSA. With 3 bases removed from V and 1 base from J, the gap between germline ends came to 9 bases. This CDR3 spans 14 amino acids. CDR3 bases read: TGTGCCAGCAGCTTTGGGGGCCAGAACACTGAA. This encodes CASSFGGQNTE. Given in full, the CDR3 is CASSFGGQNTEAFF.

About this clone: The read ends 3 residues shy of where the CDR3 ends; the end is completed using the germline J gene. The V and J genes are TRBV7-2 and TRBJ2-3, with 13 bases lining up with TRBD2. The V and J ends lost 0 bases and 2 bases, in that order; junction bases with no gene match: 2. CDR3 size: 17 residues. CDR1 and CDR2 from the germline V gene are SGHTA and FQGNSA. Partial CDR3 DNA: TGTGCCAGCAGCTTAGCACTAGCGGGGGGGTTCACAGATACG. This encodes CASSLALAGGFTDT. In full, the CDR3 reads CASSLALAGGFTDTQYF.